The clone carrying this TCR beta chain was counted a few times. Its antigen is still unknown. This entry is derived from a study of T cell repertoires in cytomegalovirus infection. Study-level background: A matching HLA type, together with CMV infection, was signaled by public TCR beta signatures. General study points: The study found HLA-C-restricted CMV-specific TCR beta clonotypes dominating the ex vivo response.

One entry per CDR3 protein, called by TCRdb with MiXCR from the reads. Found here are roughly 720,000 distinct CDR3 sequences, about a third of them singletons; the top ten hold under 3%. V trimming: 2 bases; J trimming: 3 bases; junction bases outside the gene matches: 9. This CDR3 is 16 amino acids long. Germline CDR1 is SEHNR and CDR2 is FQNEAQ (reference sequence). Sequencing was performed on PBMCs. This chain joins TRBV7-9 and TRBJ1-2, with 7 bases identical to TRBD1. The TCR sequence derives from a human donor in good health (CMV status not recorded). Some clones in this sample may be carry-over from other donors' samples. CDR3 sequence: CASSLTRTGTYYGYTF. The CDR3 coding sequence is TGTGCCAGCAGCTTAACTCGGACAGGCACTTACTATGGCTACACCTTC.